This entry lists 20 T cell receptor beta chains sequenced from one sample in a study of blood T cell repertoires in COVID-19. Sequencing used immunoSEQ multiplex PCR; TCRdb keeps in-frame clones, though not all of them. The sample lists about 39,000 clones, more than 75% occurring once. Sequencing was done on a sample of peripheral blood. The receptors were sampled from a man aged 50-60 years with active or convalescent COVID-19.

CDR3 in amino acids: CASSEGLGGGALEQFF. CDR3 nucleotide sequence: TGTGCCAGCAGTGAAGGTCTCGGCGGGGGGGCCCTTGAGCAGTTCTTC. The chain combines TRBV2 with TRBJ2-1, with TRBD2 identical over 9 bases. From germline, CDR1 is SNHLY and CDR2 FYNNEI. This CDR3 comprises 16 residues. The trim removed 1 base at V and 9 bases at J, leaving 10 bases unmatched.

A few counts support this clone. The J gene is TRBJ2-7, the V gene TRBV28, with TRBD2 identical over 9 bases. CDR3 length: 16 residues. Germline V gene lookup returns CDR1 MDHEN and CDR2 SYDVKM. V dropped 2 bases and J dropped 5; count of bases not matched to a gene: 10. The CDR3 DNA is TGTGCCAGCAGTTTACGTAGCGGGAGTTTTCCCCACGAGCAGTACTTC. Translation: CASSLRSGSFPHEQYF.

The gene calls are TRBV6-6 and TRBJ1-1; unclear D gene. The germline CDR1 and CDR2 sequences are MNHNY and SVGAGI (reference sequence). Trimming removed 6 bases at V and 1 base at J, with 15 bases between. CDR3 length: 15 amino acids. The CDR3 region is CASSFLRRANTEAFF. The CDR3 DNA reads as TGTGCCAGCAGCTTTCTACGGAGGGCGAACACTGAAGCTTTCTTT.

CDR3 bases: TGTGCCAGCAGCTCAGGGACAGGCGCCAATGAGCAGTTCTTC. Its translation: CASSSGTGANEQFF. The rearrangement uses TRBV7-3 and TRBJ2-1, with 8 bases lining up with TRBD1. V dropped 4 bases and J dropped 6; count of bases not matched to a gene: 5. Germline V gives CDR1 SGHTA, CDR2 FQGTGA. The CDR3 covers 14 residues. Supplemented by reference TRBV7-3 and TRBJ2-1, the full variable domain reads GAGVSQTPSNKVTEKGKYVELRCDPISGHTALYWYRQSLGQGPEFLIYFQGTGAADDSGLPNDRFFAVRPEGSVSTLKIQRTERGDSAVYLCASSSGTGANEQFFGPGTRLTVL.

The rearrangement joins TRBV7-3 to TRBJ1-2; maybe TRBD1 (5 bases). Germline CDR1 reads SGHTA; CDR2 reads FQGTGA. V was trimmed by 1 base and J by 5 bases, leaving 11 bases between them. The CDR3 totals 14 residues. The CDR3 here is CASSLRGDGYGYTF. In nucleotides, the CDR3 is TGTGCCAGCAGCTTAAGGGGGGACGGATATGGCTACACCTTC.

The chain carries TRBV28 and TRBJ1-2; 9 nucleotides agree with TRBD1. V shed 4 bases and J 4 bases; nucleotides not matched to a gene: 10. CDR1 MDHEN and CDR2 SYDVKM come from the germline V gene. The length of the CDR3 is 16 residues. The CDR3 DNA is TGTGCCAGCAGTTCCACCGGGACAGGGTTGAGCTATGGCTACACCTTC. Amino acids: CASSSTGTGLSYGYTF.

The chain has TRBV12-3 or TRBV12-4 and TRBJ2-1; 7 bases fit TRBD2. V dropped 4 bases and J dropped 10; count of bases not matched to a gene: 1. The CDR3 is made up of 11 amino acids. The CDR3 nucleotides read TGTGCCAGCAGTTACGGGGGGGAGCAGTTCTTC. Its protein product is CASSYGGEQFF.

The chain employs TRBV30 and TRBJ1-4; 10 bases agree with TRBD1. Germline V lookup: CDR1 GTSNPN, CDR2 SVGIG (reference sequence). Trimming removed 4 bases from V and 8 bases from J; junction bases left unmatched: 10. The CDR3 has 15 residues. The CDR3 loop is CAWMNPGQGSEKLFF. For the CDR3, the DNA is TGTGCCTGGATGAACCCGGGACAGGGGAGCGAAAAACTGTTTTTT.

This chain joins TRBV27 and TRBJ2-2, with D tentatively TRBD1 (5 bases). The V end was cut by 6 bases, the J end by 3 bases, with 8 bases between. Per germline, CDR1 MNHEY and CDR2 SMNVEV (reference sequence). The CDR3 contains 13 residues. The CDR3 loop is CASSRAYTGELFF. CDR3 bases: TGTGCCAGCAGCAGGGCGTACACCGGGGAGCTGTTTTTT.

The chain employs TRBV30 and TRBJ1-2; D ambiguous. Germline V gene sequence: CDR1 GTSNPN, CDR2 SVGIG (reference sequence). The CDR3 consists of 12 residues. V was trimmed by 8 bases and J by 5 bases, leaving 15 bases between them. In nucleotides, the CDR3 is TGTGCCGGACTGTCCCCACGTTATGGCTACACCTTC. Translated: CAGLSPRYGYTF.

This chain joins TRBV18 and TRBJ2-7; D may be TRBD1 (6 bases). The V end was cut by 3 bases, the J end by 5 bases, with 14 bases between. The CDR3 sequence is 14 residues long. The germline gives CDR1 KGHSH, CDR2 LQKENI. CDR3 sequence: CASSPDSGVHEQYV. DNA for the CDR3: TGTGCCAGCTCACCCGATTCAGGGGTCCACGAGCAGTACGTC.

The gene calls are TRBV19 and TRBJ1-4, with 7 bases identical to TRBD1. CDR1 is LNHDA, CDR2 SQIVND, per germline (reference sequence). V was pared by 5 bases and J by 6 bases, with 9 bases of the junction left unmatched. This CDR3 region has 15 residues. The CDR3: CASSVLQGPHEKLFF. The DNA of the CDR3 is TGTGCCAGTAGTGTCCTACAGGGGCCCCATGAAAAACTGTTTTTT.

The chain recombines TRBV11-3 with TRBJ2-1; possible D gene TRBD1, 6 bases. The length of the CDR3 is 15 residues. Germline assignment: CDR1 SGHNT and CDR2 YENEEA. V was cut by 3 bases and J by 6 bases, with 15 bases left in between. The CDR3 bases are TGTGCCAGCAGCTTTCAGGAGGCAGGGGTCAATGAGCAGTTCTTC. Translated: CASSFQEAGVNEQFF.

This chain connects TRBV12-3 or TRBV12-4 to TRBJ1-1, with TRBD1 as a possible D gene (5 bases). CDR3 length: 11 amino acids. Trimming pared 6 bases from V and 11 bases from J, leaving 13 bases between. The CDR3, as DNA: TGTGCCAGCAGCCCCGGCAGGGATGCTTTCTTT. This sequence encodes CASSPGRDAFF.

This chain uses TRBV24-1 with TRBJ2-5, with TRBD2 matching over 11 bases. With V trimmed by 5 bases and J by 1 base, 11 bases remained unmatched. This CDR3 has 18 residues. CDR1 and CDR2 from the germline V gene are KGHDR and SFDVKD. This chain's CDR3 is CATSGGGGTSGIQETQYF. In nucleotides, the CDR3 is TGTGCCACCAGTGGGGGAGGGGGGACTAGCGGTATCCAAGAGACCCAGTACTTC.

The chain recombines TRBV7-3 with TRBJ1-2; the D is unclear. The ends were cut back, 0 bases at V and 1 base at J, with 6 bases in the middle. Germline V lookup: CDR1 SGHTA, CDR2 FQGTGA. CDR3 length: 14 amino acids. DNA of the CDR3: TGTGCCAGCAGCTTAACTGGTAGTAACTATGGCTACACCTTC. Protein sequence: CASSLTGSNYGYTF.

The chain joins TRBV4-1 to TRBJ2-3; 9 bases agree with TRBD2. This CDR3 is built from 17 residues. Germline CDR1 reads MGHRA; CDR2 reads YSYEKL. Trimming at V came to 0 bases and at J to 4 bases, leaving 8 bases not matched to a gene. The CDR3 sequence: CASSQDRGGGAPDTQYF. Here the CDR3 DNA reads TGCGCCAGCAGCCAAGATCGGGGCGGGGGGGCCCCAGATACGCAGTATTTT.

The chain employs TRBV2 and TRBJ1-4; D is perhaps TRBD1 (6 bases). CDR1 is SNHLY, CDR2 FYNNEI, per germline. The CDR3 loop spans 15 amino acids. With 3 bases removed from V and 0 bases from J, the gap between germline ends came to 8 bases. The CDR3 region has the DNA TGTGCCAGCAGTGAGAGGACAGCAACTAATGAAAAACTGTTTTTT. Protein product: CASSERTATNEKLFF.

The rearrangement links TRBV28 to TRBJ2-3; D call uncertain. The CDR3 totals 14 residues. Germline-derived CDR1 and CDR2 are MDHEN and SYDVKM. The V end lost 7 bases, the J end lost 0 bases, and 11 bases lay between the germline ends. The CDR3 coding sequence is TGTGCCAGCACACTGAGAGGTAGCACAGATACGCAGTATTTT. Protein product: CASTLRGSTDTQYF.

The V gene is TRBV2, the J gene TRBJ1-6; D is unclear. CDR1 is SNHLY and CDR2 is FYNNEI in the germline V gene. This CDR3 is built from 14 residues. The germline V and J ends were trimmed by 9 bases and 7 bases, with 16 bases remaining between them. CDR3 sequence (DNA): TGTGCCAGGAGGACGGGAGGTTGGAATTCACCCCTCCACTTT. Protein sequence: CARRTGGWNSPLHF. The whole variable domain, filled in from reference TRBV2 and TRBJ1-6, reads EPEVTQTPSHQVTQMGQEVILRCVPISNHLYFYWYRQILGQKVEFLVSFYNNEISEKSEIFDDQFSVERPDGSNFTLKIRSTKLEDSAMYFCARRTGGWNSPLHFGNGTRLTVT.